The 30 T cell receptor beta chains given below trace back to one sample, sequenced in a study of blood T cells in healthy people across ages. Alongside a J-beta primer mix, a sample-barcoded 5' primer served in a second PCR lasting 7 to 11 cycles. TCRdb itself ran the 5' RACE reads through MiXCR, one entry per CDR3 protein. The data hold about 1.7 million distinct CDR3 sequences, with roughly 27% observed a single time. Sequenced: blood. The receptors originated from a woman aged 25 to 39 in good health.

This chain links TRBV7-2 with TRBJ2-5; the D call may be TRBD1 or TRBD2 (6 bases each). The germline V gene encodes CDR1 SGHTA and CDR2 FQGNSA. This CDR3 spans 13 amino acids. V was pared by 6 bases and J by 5 bases, with 13 bases between. The DNA for the CDR3 is TGTGCCAGCAGACCCAGGGGAGGCGAGACCCAGTACTTC. Translated: CASRPRGGETQYF.

This clonotype showed up just a few times. The chain joins TRBV25-1 to TRBJ1-4; D remains unclear. The V gene lost 2 bases and the J gene lost 7 bases, with 20 bases spanning the gap. Germline V CDR1 and CDR2: MGHDK, SYGVNS. The CDR3 is made up of 17 amino acids. CDR3 region: CASSEPAPGSWAEKLFF. CDR3 nucleotides: TGTGCCAGCAGTGAACCGGCCCCGGGAAGTTGGGCTGAAAAACTGTTTTTT.

This clonotype was picked up many times. V gene TRBV28 combines with J gene TRBJ2-5; the match to TRBD1 covers 7 bases. CDR1 and CDR2 from the germline V gene are MDHEN and SYDVKM. The CDR3 contains 16 residues. J was trimmed by 4 bases and V by 5 bases; bases with no gene match: 13. CDR3 DNA sequence: TGTGCCAGCAGTCCCGACAGGGTAACGGCCCCAGAGACCCAGTACTTC. Translated: CASSPDRVTAPETQYF.

The rearrangement links TRBV9 to TRBJ2-3; 12 bases match TRBD2. Germline trimming cut 6 bases from V and 2 bases from J; bases unmatched to any gene: 10. The CDR3 loop spans 17 amino acids. Germline CDR1 and CDR2: SGDLS and YYNGEE. CDR3 in amino acids: CASTRLAGGKDTDTQYF. Written as DNA, the CDR3 is TGTGCCAGCACGAGGCTAGCGGGAGGGAAGGACACAGATACGCAGTATTTT.

This clonotype has a count of ten or more. The chain carries TRBV7-2 and TRBJ1-2; TRBD1 is a possible D gene (5 bases). In germline, CDR1 is SGHTA, CDR2 FQGNSA. Trimming took 1 base from V and 8 from J, leaving 11 bases between them. CDR3 length: 13 amino acids. The CDR3 nucleotides read TGTGCCAGCAGCTTAGGGGGGGAAGAGGGCTACACCTTC. This codes for CASSLGGEEGYTF.

This clonotype was observed many times. The chain carries TRBV10-1 and TRBJ2-7; the match to TRBD2 covers 14 bases. Trimming took 4 bases from V and 1 from J; bases not matched to a gene: 6. The germline CDR1 and CDR2 sequences are WNHNN and SYGVQD (reference sequence). The CDR3 sequence is 17 residues long. The CDR3 spells CASSGGLAGVPSYEQYF. The CDR3 DNA is TGCGCCAGCAGTGGGGGACTAGCGGGGGTCCCGTCCTACGAGCAGTACTTC.

This clonotype has a handful of counts. A much bigger clone sits one base away, suggesting this may be a read error. Written as DNA, the CDR3 is TGCGCCGGCAGCTTAGAGGCCGCCTACGAGCAGTACTTC. As protein: CAGSLEAAYEQYF. The chain employs TRBV5-1 and TRBJ2-7; no firm D call. This CDR3 spans 13 amino acids. The germline gives CDR1 SGHRS, CDR2 YFSETQ.

The count of this clonotype is one. V gene TRBV20-1 combines with J gene TRBJ1-1; D is perhaps TRBD1 (6 bases). This CDR3 is 17 amino acids long. The V end was cut by 6 bases, the J end by 0 bases, with 23 bases between. CDR1 and CDR2 (germline): DFQATT, SNEGSKA (reference sequence). CDR3 protein: CSAYDVGGAKMNTEAFF. The CDR3 coding sequence is TGCAGTGCCTATGATGTAGGGGGGGCAAAAATGAACACTGAAGCTTTCTTT.

Points on this clonotype: One end of the junction does not line up with germline, which may come from a read error. The chain uses TRBV12-3 or TRBV12-4 and TRBJ2-3; 14 bases line up with TRBD2. The CDR3 runs to 17 residues. CDR3 nucleotide sequence: TGTGCCAGCAGTCGACTAGCGGGAGGGGGTCAAGCAGATGCGCAGTATTTT. As protein: CASSRLAGGGQADAQYF.

At least ten counts were recorded for this clonotype. The genes are TRBV20-1 and TRBJ1-2, with D possibly being TRBD1 (5 bases). The CDR3 sequence is 13 residues long. V lost 4 bases to trimming and J lost 5 bases, with 14 bases between them. Germline V CDR1 and CDR2: DFQATT, SNEGSKA (reference sequence). The CDR3 region is CSAIPREGYGYTF. Here the CDR3 DNA reads TGCAGTGCTATCCCCAGGGAGGGTTATGGCTACACCTTC.

J is TRBJ2-4 and V is TRBV6-5, with 11 bases that match TRBD1. V lost 7 bases and J lost 13; bases outside the gene matches: 15. In germline, CDR1 is MNHEY, CDR2 SVGAGI. This CDR3 has 15 amino acids. The CDR3 DNA sequence: TGTGCCAGCACTCCGGACAGGGGGCCCTACAATGAGCAGTACTTC. Protein sequence: CASTPDRGPYNEQYF.

This clonotype turned up a few times. The rearrangement joins TRBV28 to TRBJ2-7; TRBD1 might be the D (5 bases). This CDR3 is built from 13 residues. V lost 3 bases and J lost 6, with 12 bases in between. Germline values: CDR1 MDHEN, CDR2 SYDVKM. The CDR3 DNA follows: TGTGCCAGCAGTTTGGACACCCCCCGCGAGCAGTACTTC. This gives the protein CASSLDTPREQYF.

The V gene is TRBV7-8, the J gene TRBJ2-1; D call uncertain. The germline V gene encodes CDR1 SGHVS and CDR2 FQNEAQ. V lost 0 bases and J lost 6, with 6 bases in between. The CDR3 loop spans 13 amino acids. CDR3 coding DNA: TGTGCCAGCAGCTTAGCGGACGCCAATGAGCAGTTCTTC. Residues: CASSLADANEQFF.

The rearrangement links TRBV29-1 to TRBJ2-7; 9 bases map to TRBD1. This CDR3 comprises 14 residues. With 2 bases clipped from V and 6 bases from J, the junction kept 8 bases outside the gene matches. Germline values: CDR1 SQVTM, CDR2 ANQGSEA. Here the CDR3 reads CSVESRTGVGEQYF. DNA for the CDR3: TGCAGCGTTGAATCCCGGACAGGGGTGGGCGAGCAGTACTTC.

This clonotype showed up many times. This chain connects TRBV5-1 to TRBJ2-5; the match to TRBD1 covers 10 bases. The V segment lost 3 bases and the J segment 5 bases; nucleotides outside the gene matches: 4. The germline V gene has CDR1 SGHRS and CDR2 YFSETQ. This CDR3 is built from 14 residues. The chain's CDR3 is CASSSGQGRETQYF. CDR3 DNA: TGCGCCAGCAGCTCGGGACAGGGGAGGGAGACCCAGTACTTC.

This clonotype was observed a few times. V usage is TRBV2 and J usage is TRBJ2-5; D might be TRBD1 (5 bases). The ends were cut back, 6 bases at V and 0 bases at J, with 11 bases in the middle. CDR1 SNHLY and CDR2 FYNNEI come from the germline V gene. This CDR3 has 14 residues. As DNA, the CDR3 is TGTGCCAGCAGGCAACCAGGGTACCAAGAGACCCAGTACTTC. Amino acids: CASRQPGYQETQYF.

This clonotype was counted between two and nine times. The chain joins TRBV6-1 to TRBJ1-2, with D maybe TRBD1 (6 bases). Trimming cost V 7 bases and J 11 bases, with 23 bases left between them. The germline CDR1 and CDR2 sequences are MNHNS and SASEGT. The CDR3 spans 14 residues. Here the CDR3 reads CASIEAGGQRFYTF. Written as DNA, the CDR3 is TGTGCCAGCATCGAAGCCGGTGGACAGAGATTTTACACCTTC.

V is TRBV7-2 and J is TRBJ2-7, with 8 bases fitting TRBD2. Germline CDR1 SGHTA, CDR2 FQGNSA. The length of the CDR3 is 13 residues. The J segment lost 7 bases and the V segment lost 5 bases, leaving 7 bases of the junction unmatched. Here the CDR3 reads CASSISGANEQYF. The CDR3 DNA is TGTGCCAGCAGCATTAGCGGGGCGAATGAGCAGTACTTC. The full variable domain, completed using reference TRBV7-2 and TRBJ2-7, is GAGVSQSPSNKVTEKGKDVELRCDPISGHTALYWYRQSLGQGLEFLIYFQGNSAPDKSGLPSDRFSAERTGGSVSTLTIQRTQQEDSAVYLCASSISGANEQYFGPGTRLTVT.

This clonotype was found once. The chain uses TRBV2 and TRBJ2-3, with D possibly being TRBD2 (6 bases). The CDR3 contains 14 residues. V gave up 3 bases and J gave up 1 base, with 8 bases separating them. The V gene's germline CDR1 is SNHLY and CDR2 FYNNEI. The CDR3 DNA is TGTGCCAGCAGTGACTGGGGGGGCACAGATACGCAGTATTTT. Amino acids: CASSDWGGTDTQYF.

This clonotype showed up many times. The chain links TRBV5-1 to TRBJ2-1, with 8 positions matching TRBD2. V dropped 2 bases and J dropped 6; count of bases not matched to a gene: 7. The length of the CDR3 is 15 residues. Germline V lookup: CDR1 SGHRS, CDR2 YFSETQ. Here the CDR3 DNA reads TGCGCCAGCAGCTTCGTGGACGGGAGGGCCAATGAGCAGTTCTTC. Protein product: CASSFVDGRANEQFF.

About this clonotype: Relative to the germline gene, one junction end is altered; a read error may explain this. The chain uses TRBV6-2 or TRBV6-3 and TRBJ2-4; 11 bases are shared with TRBD2. The end of the DNA aligns better with TRBJ2-7, so the J call may be wrong. The germline gives CDR1 MNHEY, CDR2 SVGEGT. This CDR3 region has 17 residues. CDR3 sequence (DNA): TGTGCCGGCAGTTACTTCCCGACTAGCGGGGTTCGGGACGAGCAGTACTTC. Translated: CAGSYFPTSGVRDEQYF.

J is TRBJ2-7 and V is TRBV4-3; D is possibly TRBD2 (6 bases). Germline V gene sequence: CDR1 LGHNA, CDR2 YSLEER. The CDR3 consists of 16 residues. Trimming pared 1 base from V and 3 bases from J, leaving 16 bases between. DNA for the CDR3: TGCGCCAGCAGCCAAGCGATTGGACGGGGGATCTACGAGCAGTACTTC. Translation gives CASSQAIGRGIYEQYF.

This clonotype was detected a few times. The V call is TRBV7-9, the J call TRBJ2-5; D might be TRBD1 or TRBD2, each matching 5 bases. Germline V CDR1 and CDR2: SEHNR, FQNEAQ (reference sequence). This CDR3 region has 13 residues. V was clipped by 8 bases and J by 1 base, with 11 bases between them. The CDR3 region has the DNA TGTGCCAGCTGGGGCGGACTCCAAGAGACCCAGTACTTC. It yields the protein CASWGGLQETQYF. Full variable domain (remainder filled in from reference TRBV7-9 and TRBJ2-5): DTGVSQNPRHKITKRGQNVTFRCDPISEHNRLYWYRQTLGQGPEFLTYFQNEAQLEKSRLLSDRFSAERPKGSFSTLEIQRTEQGDSAMYLCASWGGLQETQYFGPGTRLLVL.

The chain carries TRBV7-9 and TRBJ1-4; no firm D call. The CDR3 contains 14 residues. Germline CDR1 and CDR2: SEHNR and FQNEAQ (reference sequence). V lost 2 bases to trimming and J lost 8 bases, with 12 bases between them. The CDR3: CASSLTMKGEKLFF. The CDR3 DNA follows: TGTGCCAGCAGCTTAACCATGAAAGGCGAAAAACTGTTTTTT.

This clonotype was counted a few times. V is TRBV7-2 and J is TRBJ2-5, with 9 bases lining up with TRBD2. The CDR3 loop spans 13 amino acids. Germline CDR1 is SGHTA and CDR2 is FQGNSA. J gave up 7 bases and V 4 bases, and 4 bases lay outside the gene matches. CDR3 DNA: TGTGCCAGCAGCTCCGGCGGGAGGGGGACCCAGTACTTC. It yields the protein CASSSGGRGTQYF.

This clonotype came up a few times. V usage is TRBV7-2 and J usage is TRBJ2-1; D is perhaps TRBD1 (5 bases). Trimming left V 6 bases short and J 11 bases short, with 14 bases between. The germline V gene has CDR1 SGHTA and CDR2 FQGNSA. The CDR3 is 12 residues long. This CDR3 is CASRYQGSQQFF. DNA for the CDR3: TGTGCCAGCAGATATCAGGGAAGTCAGCAGTTCTTC.

This chain joins TRBV20-1 and TRBJ2-1; 11 nucleotides agree with TRBD1. Germline trimming cut 7 bases from V and 8 bases from J; bases unmatched to any gene: 10. CDR3 size: 14 residues. Per germline, CDR1 DFQATT and CDR2 SNEGSKA (reference sequence). CDR3 sequence: CSGRGQGDWDEQFF. The CDR3 DNA follows: TGCAGTGGAAGGGGACAGGGGGATTGGGATGAGCAGTTCTTC.

As regards this clonotype: The limits of the CDR3 on the DNA are not certain, so only TCRdb's listed CDR3 is given. This chain uses TRBV7-2 with TRBJ1-6; the D call TRBD1 from the table was never checked on the DNA. CDR1 and CDR2 (germline): SGHTA, FQGNSA. From its first to its last residue, the CDR3 has 16 amino acids. The chain's CDR3 is CASSLVGQGNNSPHHF.

V gene TRBV28 combines with J gene TRBJ2-4; TRBD1 aligns across 9 bases. The CDR3 has 16 residues. Germline V gene sequence: CDR1 MDHEN, CDR2 SYDVKM. V trimming: 3 bases; J trimming: 7 bases; junction bases outside the gene matches: 10. CDR3 coding DNA: TGTGCCAGCAGTTTTGCTACAGGGGGCGGGTGGAACATTCAGTACTTC. Its translation: CASSFATGGGWNIQYF.

This sequence joins TRBV5-1 and TRBJ2-7, with TRBD1 matching over 9 bases. Germline V lookup: CDR1 SGHRS, CDR2 YFSETQ. J lost 5 bases, V lost 4 bases, and 13 bases had no gene match. This CDR3 contains 16 residues. The CDR3 DNA reads TGCGCCAGCAGCCATGGGACAGGGAGTATATTGGACGAGCAGTACTTC. The encoded protein is CASSHGTGSILDEQYF.